What follows are 12 T cell receptor beta chains derived from one specimen sequenced in a study of molecular identifiers for immune sequencing clone quantification. TCRdb reanalysed the PCR reads using MiXCR and keeps one entry per CDR3 protein. The table records about 640,000 distinct CDR3 sequences, roughly 21% of them present only once. Sequenced: naive CD8+ T cells from blood, with Jurkat cell RNA spiked in. Subset reported: FACS-sorted CD8+CD4-CCR7+CD45RA+ naive T cells. All receptors come from a human donor in good health. Some libraries in this study had Jurkat cell RNA spiked in.

This clonotype has at least ten counts. The chain combines TRBV30 with TRBJ1-1; tentative D call: TRBD1 (5 bases). Germline V gene lookup returns CDR1 GTSNPN and CDR2 SVGIG (reference sequence). CDR3 length: 11 amino acids. V dropped 1 base and J dropped 6 bases, with 6 bases sitting between them. In DNA form, the CDR3 reads TGTGCCTGGAGTGAAGGGGCTGAAGCTTTCTTT. It specifies CAWSEGAEAFF.

This clonotype was seen ten or more times. This chain links TRBV20-1 with TRBJ1-5; no clear D. Between the trimmed V and J ends, which lost 0 bases and 3 bases, there was a span of 12 bases. Germline assignment: CDR1 DFQATT and CDR2 SNEGSKA (reference sequence). The CDR3 is 15 residues long. CDR3 nucleotide sequence: TGCAGTGCTAGAGATCGGGCAGGCTACAATCAGCCCCAGCATTTT. It is translated as CSARDRAGYNQPQHF.

In this sample, this clonotype turned up many times. The genes are TRBV20-1 and TRBJ2-3; TRBD2 might be the D (7 bases). CDR1 and CDR2 from the germline V gene are DFQATT and SNEGSKA (reference sequence). Trimming took 1 base from V and 5 from J, leaving 19 bases between them. The CDR3 length is 16 residues. DNA of the CDR3: TGCAGTGCTAGAGTCAGAGGGGGAGGGCCGGTAGATACGCAGTATTTT. This translates into CSARVRGGGPVDTQYF.

This clonotype has a count of ten or more. The CDR3 bases are TGTGCCACCAGCAGACAGGGAATAACCTACGAGCAGTACTTC. Translating gives CATSRQGITYEQYF. This sequence joins TRBV15 and TRBJ2-7; D is perhaps TRBD1 (5 bases). This CDR3 is built from 14 residues. V was trimmed by 2 bases and J by 2 bases, leaving 10 bases between them. Germline lookup yields CDR1 LNHNV and CDR2 YYDKDF (reference sequence).

This clonotype has at least ten counts. V is TRBV27 and J is TRBJ1-1; unclear D gene. The CDR3 loop spans 16 amino acids. The V and J ends lost 5 bases and 3 bases respectively, with 19 bases between them. Germline CDR1 MNHEY, CDR2 SMNVEV (reference sequence). CDR3 DNA: TGTGCCAGCAGTACGCTAAAGGGAAGGATCGACACTGAAGCTTTCTTT. This sequence encodes CASSTLKGRIDTEAFF.

This clonotype was picked up many times. The chain has TRBV6-5 and TRBJ2-2; no firm D call. Germline values: CDR1 MNHEY, CDR2 SVGAGI. Trimming removed 0 bases from V and 2 bases from J, with 7 bases in between. This CDR3 region has 15 residues. The CDR3 DNA reads as TGTGCCAGCAGTTACTCGATAGCAAACACCGGGGAGCTGTTTTTT. Protein: CASSYSIANTGELFF.

This clonotype was counted between two and nine times. The missing conserved phenylalanine or tryptophan at the end of this CDR3 makes a read error likely. The J gene is TRBJ2-1, the V gene TRBV6-2 or TRBV6-3; 7 nucleotides match TRBD1. This CDR3 region has 18 residues. V shed 4 bases and J 5 bases; nucleotides not matched to a gene: 17. Germline-derived CDR1 and CDR2 are MNHEY and SVGEGT. The CDR3, as DNA: TGTGCCAGCAGTTCGCGATCGATAAGGACAGGTCCCAACAATGAGCAGTTCCTC. Translation: CASSSRSIRTGPNNEQFL.

This clonotype was counted at least ten times. The chain joins TRBV28 to TRBJ2-5, with 14 bases identical to TRBD2. Germline V gene data show CDR1 as MDHEN and CDR2 as SYDVKM. The CDR3 spans 16 residues. V lost 4 bases to trimming and J lost 4 bases; unmatched junction nucleotides: 5. The CDR3 here is CASSSPGTSGGETQYF. For the CDR3, the DNA is TGTGCCAGCAGTTCCCCCGGGACTAGCGGGGGAGAGACCCAGTACTTC.

This clonotype was counted a single time. A clone one base away is much larger, so this may be a read error. This chain uses TRBV12-3 or TRBV12-4 with TRBJ2-1, with 7 bases identical to TRBD2. There are 16 residues in the CDR3. The CDR3 protein is CASSFPVGGVYNEQLF. CDR3 nucleotides: TGTGCCAGCAGTTTCCCAGTGGGGGGGGTCTACAATGAGCAGCTCTTC.

This clonotype was counted ten times or more. This rearrangement joins TRBV20-1 to TRBJ2-3, with D unresolved. Per germline, CDR1 DFQATT and CDR2 SNEGSKA (reference sequence). The length of the CDR3 is 15 residues. The V end was cut by 0 bases, the J end by 1 base, with 11 bases between. The CDR3 DNA is TGCAGTGCTAGAGATTTGGCCCCCCGCACAGATACGCAGTATTTT. Protein product: CSARDLAPRTDTQYF.

There are many counts of this clonotype. This chain links TRBV5-1 with TRBJ2-3; 14 bases are shared with TRBD2. Trimming cost V 4 bases and J 2 bases; bases outside gene matches: 12. CDR1 SGHRS and CDR2 YFSETQ come from the germline V gene. The CDR3 sequence is 19 residues long. CDR3 loop: CASSITPGLAGGITDTQYF. Here the CDR3 DNA reads TGCGCCAGCAGCATCACCCCCGGACTAGCGGGGGGAATCACAGATACGCAGTATTTT.

The CDR3: CASSLDHRGGQNTEAFF. CDR3 coding DNA: TGTGCCAGCAGCTTGGACCACCGGGGTGGCCAGAACACTGAAGCTTTCTTT. The J gene is TRBJ1-1, the V gene TRBV7-9; D is uncertain. V was clipped by 3 bases and J by 1 base, with 18 bases between them. The CDR3 consists of 17 residues. Germline V gene sequence: CDR1 SEHNR, CDR2 FQNEAQ (reference sequence).